This is a list of T cell receptor beta chains from one sample in a study of cytomegalovirus exposure and HLA in healthy donors. TCRdb keeps only in-frame clones here, not all; method: immunoSEQ multiplex PCR. The sample lists 160,000 or so clones; 87% were seen once. Source material: PBMCs. The receptors shown here come from a woman aged 25 to 39 in good health and CMV-seronegative. CDR3s include the opening cysteine and the closing phenylalanine or tryptophan. A D gene is named only where the DNA matches it firmly. Where a row states a size, it is once, few, many or the class of an expanded clone; other rows omit it.

. TRBJ1-1 TRBV6-5 . TGTGCCAGCAGGCGAACCAAGAACACTGAAGCTTTCTTT CASRRTKNTEAFF
. TRBJ1-3 TRBV6-5 . TGTGCCACCGCGCAAATGAATGGAAACACCATATATTTT CATAQMNGNTIYF
. TRBJ2-7 TRBV7-2 . TGTGCCAGCAGCTTAGTTTTGGGGGGGCCCCTTACCTACGAGCAGTACTTC CASSLVLGGPLTYEQYF
TRBD1 TRBJ2-7 TRBV2 . TGTGCCAGCAGGACGGACAGGGGAATGTACGAGCAGTACTTC CASRTDRGMYEQYF
. TRBJ2-7 TRBV2 . TGTGCCAGCAGGAGACAGGACTACGAGCAGTACTTC CASRRQDYEQYF
. TRBJ1-5 TRBV14 . TGTGCCAGCAGCCACCGGGGGGGGCAGCCCCAGCATTTT CASSHRGGQPQHF
. TRBJ2-1 TRBV18 . TGTGCCAGCTCACCAATGGACAGCGAGTATGAGCAGTTCTTC CASSPMDSEYEQFF
. TRBJ1-1 TRBV9 few TGTGCCAGCAGCGTAACAGGCCACACTGAAGCTTTCTTT CASSVTGHTEAFF
. TRBJ2-7 TRBV7-9 . TGTGCCAGCAGCTTGCGGGTCGAGCAGTACTTC CASSLRVEQYF
. TRBJ2-7 TRBV27 once TGTGCCAGCAGTTTCCCAGGGGCCGTCTACGAGCAGTACTTC CASSFPGAVYEQYF
. TRBJ2-5 TRBV19 . TGTGCCAGTAGCCGGGGTGGGGGGGGCCGAGAGACCCAGTACTTC CASSRGGGGRETQYF
TRBD1 TRBJ1-1 TRBV6-6 . TGTGCCAGCAGTTACGGAGGACAGGGAAACCCTGAAGCTTTCTTT CASSYGGQGNPEAFF
. TRBJ2-1 TRBV28 . TGTGCCATCTGGGACACCCGAGGGGGGCAGTTCTTC CAIWDTRGGQFF
TRBD2 TRBJ2-2 TRBV6-4 . TGTGCCAGCAGTGATCTAGCGGGGGCGAACACCGGGGAGCTGTTTTTT CASSDLAGANTGELFF
. TRBJ1-6 TRBV5-1 . TGCGCCAGCAGCTTGGAATCGGGGAGTAATTCACCCCTCCACTTT CASSLESGSNSPLHF
TRBD1 TRBJ2-1 TRBV18 once TGTGCCAGCTCACTAAGGACAGGGGACTTGACCGGCAATGAGCAGTTCTTC CASSLRTGDLTGNEQFF
TRBD2 TRBJ2-3 TRBV5-1 . TGCGCCAGCAGCACCCGGACTAGCTTTAGCACAGATACGCAGTATTTT CASSTRTSFSTDTQYF